This TCR beta chain was observed in a study of blood T cell repertoires in COVID-19. There are 14 residues in the CDR3. CDR1 is MGHDK, CDR2 SYGVNS, per germline. The junction had 4 bases not matched to a gene; V was cut back by 2 bases and J by 8 bases. The assay was immunoSEQ multiplex PCR, and TCRdb's table has in-frame clones only and misses some. The data show roughly 65,000 clones, more than 80% seen once. The V call is TRBV25-1, the J call TRBJ1-5; the match to TRBD1 covers 9 bases. The sequencing sample was made of peripheral blood. This receptor was obtained from a woman older than 75 with active or convalescent COVID-19. The CDR3: CASSEGQGMEPQHF. The CDR3 DNA reads TGTGCCAGCAGTGAAGGACAGGGGATGGAGCCCCAGCATTTT.